These 16 T cell receptor beta chains were sequenced from one sample in a study of cytomegalovirus exposure and HLA in healthy donors. PCR used 60 Vbeta primers and 13 Jbeta primers. Assay used: immunoSEQ multiplex PCR; TCRdb lists only in-frame clones, some missing. The table lists about 160,000 clones, around 84% of them singletons, with 7.5% to 9.5% in the top ten. Sequencing was done on a sample of PBMCs. The receptors were gathered from a male donor in good health and CMV-seropositive.

The V gene is TRBV5-4, the J gene TRBJ2-3; unclear D gene. Trimming took off 1 base at V and 4 bases at J, with 7 bases between the two ends. CDR3 length: 13 residues. Germline V CDR1 and CDR2: SGHNT, YYREEE (reference sequence). Here the CDR3 reads CASSLKSPDTQYF. CDR3 DNA: TGTGCCAGCAGCTTGAAGAGTCCAGATACGCAGTATTTT.

Notes on this clone: An end of the junction differs from the germline gene, which may be a read error. The V call is TRBV5-1, the J call TRBJ1-3; D might be TRBD1 (6 bases). The length of the CDR3 is 19 residues. CDR1 SGHRS and CDR2 YFSETQ come from the germline V gene. This CDR3 reads CASSFDTNRALLSGNTVYF. CDR3 nucleotides: TGCGCCAGCAGCTTCGACACTAACAGGGCCCTCCTCTCTGGAAACACCGTATATTTT.

The chain uses TRBV5-6 and TRBJ1-2, with D uncertain. The CDR3 covers 16 residues. Per germline, CDR1 SGHDT and CDR2 YYEEEE. The germline V and J ends were trimmed by 5 bases and 1 base, with 18 bases remaining between them. The CDR3 sequence: CASSRGITGGNYGYTF. CDR3 DNA: TGTGCCAGCAGTAGAGGGATAACGGGCGGTAACTATGGCTACACCTTC.

The rearrangement uses TRBV10-3 and TRBJ2-7, with 12 nucleotides matching TRBD2. Germline CDR1 reads ENHRY; CDR2 reads SYGVKD. The trim removed 6 bases at V and 3 bases at J, leaving 12 bases unmatched. CDR3 size: 17 residues. CDR3 in DNA: TGTGCCATCAGGGATCCTACAGGACTAGCGGGATTCTACGAGCAGTACTTC. This gives the protein CAIRDPTGLAGFYEQYF.

The rearrangement joins TRBV27 to TRBJ2-2; 8 bases are a match to TRBD1. The V gene's germline CDR1 is MNHEY and CDR2 SMNVEV (reference sequence). The CDR3 loop spans 18 amino acids. The V segment lost 8 bases and the J segment 4 bases; nucleotides outside the gene matches: 18. The CDR3 nucleotides are TGTGCCAGCCTGACCCGAACAGGGGGTCTAACTAGCACCGGGGAGCTGTTTTTT. Amino acids: CASLTRTGGLTSTGELFF.

This clone appeared once. The V call is TRBV5-1, the J call TRBJ1-2; 11 positions agree with TRBD1. V shed 4 bases and J 4 bases; nucleotides not matched to a gene: 6. The CDR3 spans 15 residues. From germline, CDR1 is SGHRS and CDR2 YFSETQ. CDR3 nucleotides: TGCGCCAGCAGCCCGGGACAGGGGGTAGTCTATGGCTACACCTTC. Translation: CASSPGQGVVYGYTF.

The V gene is TRBV2, the J gene TRBJ2-1, with TRBD1 matching 9 bases. The CDR3 runs 14 residues. V lost 6 bases, J lost 10 bases, and 10 bases stayed unmatched. Per the germline V gene, CDR1 is SNHLY and CDR2 is FYNNEI. The CDR3 nucleotides are TGTGCCAGCAGCTCCGGGACAGGGTTAAGAGAGCAGTTCTTC. It yields the protein CASSSGTGLREQFF.

This clone was observed a handful of times. The J gene is TRBJ1-5, the V gene TRBV27; no clear D. Trimming pared 3 bases from V and 4 bases from J, leaving 7 bases between. Germline V gene sequence: CDR1 MNHEY, CDR2 SMNVEV (reference sequence). The CDR3 has 13 residues. CDR3 sequence (DNA): TGTGCCAGCAGTTTTCTACCGAATCAGCCCCAGCATTTT. Residues: CASSFLPNQPQHF.

The chain is built from TRBV5-1 and TRBJ1-4; D possibly corresponds to TRBD1 (5 bases). The CDR3 has 16 residues. CDR1 and CDR2 from the germline V gene are SGHRS and YFSETQ. V shed 0 bases and J shed 7 bases, with 16 bases lying between them. The CDR3: CASSLAIAGRGEKLFF. The CDR3 nucleotides read TGCGCCAGCAGCTTGGCCATCGCAGGGAGGGGTGAAAAACTGTTTTTT.

The CDR3 DNA follows: TGCGCCAGCAGCACGGGACTAGCGGACTACAATGAGCAGTTCTTC. It encodes CASSTGLADYNEQFF. The rearrangement links TRBV5-1 to TRBJ2-1; 11 bases line up with TRBD2. This CDR3 has 15 residues. The J segment lost 3 bases and the V segment lost 4 bases, leaving 3 bases of the junction unmatched. CDR1 is SGHRS, CDR2 YFSETQ, per germline.

The CDR3 sequence is CASSYDSNQPQHF. The CDR3 DNA follows: TGTGCCAGCAGTTACGACAGTAATCAGCCCCAGCATTTT. This rearrangement joins TRBV6-5 to TRBJ1-5; TRBD1 might be the D (5 bases). This CDR3 comprises 13 residues. Deletions cut 2 bases from V and 4 bases from J, with 6 bases between. Per the germline V gene, CDR1 is MNHEY and CDR2 is SVGAGI.

The chain combines TRBV9 with TRBJ1-2; D call uncertain. CDR3 length: 15 amino acids. V was cut by 0 bases and J by 2 bases, with 11 bases left in between. The germline gives CDR1 SGDLS, CDR2 YYNGEE. CDR3 loop: CASSVDPTGNYGYTF. CDR3 bases: TGTGCCAGCAGCGTAGACCCGACGGGAAACTATGGCTACACCTTC.

The CDR3 spells CASSQQGNTEAFF. CDR3 DNA: TGTGCCAGCAGCCAACAGGGTAACACTGAAGCTTTCTTT. This chain links TRBV7-6 with TRBJ1-1, with D perhaps matching TRBD1 (6 bases). CDR1 is SGHVS and CDR2 is FNYEAQ in the germline V gene. The CDR3 totals 13 residues. Trimming took 5 bases from V and 2 from J, leaving 9 bases between them.

The chain recombines TRBV19 with TRBJ2-7; the match to TRBD1 covers 8 bases. V lost 5 bases and J lost 2; bases outside the gene matches: 8. Looked up from germline, CDR1 is LNHDA and CDR2 is SQIVND (reference sequence). The CDR3 loop spans 15 amino acids. The CDR3 loop reads CASSQGAGPPYEQYF. CDR3 coding DNA: TGTGCCAGTAGTCAGGGGGCAGGGCCACCCTACGAGCAGTACTTC.

Comments on this clone: Other DNA sequences from this sample encode an identical CDR3 as well. This chain uses TRBV12-5 with TRBJ1-1; D not resolved. Trimming removed 2 bases at V and 1 base at J, with 5 bases between. This CDR3 has 13 residues. CDR1 and CDR2 from the germline V gene are LGHNT and FRNRAP. The CDR3 is CASGLNKNTEAFF. The CDR3 nucleotides read TGTGCTAGTGGTTTGAACAAGAACACTGAAGCTTTCTTT.

J is TRBJ1-4 and V is TRBV11-2; D ambiguous. This CDR3 is built from 16 residues. Germline CDR1 reads SGHAT; CDR2 reads FQNNGV. Trimming took 5 bases from V and 4 from J, leaving 17 bases between them. The CDR3 DNA is TGTGCCAGCAGCGCTAGGCTGACGGTGCTTAATGAAAAACTGTTTTTT. Translation gives CASSARLTVLNEKLFF.